Described below is a single TCR beta chain sequence and its context. The protocol was immunoSEQ multiplex PCR, while the TCRdb copy is restricted to in-frame clones and leaves out a portion. The table shows roughly 75,000 clones, with under 90% occurring only once. The sample belongs to a study of radiotherapy plus CTLA-4 blockade in lung cancer. Germline-derived CDR1 and CDR2 are MGHDK and SYGVNS. The V gene lost 4 bases and the J gene lost 4 bases, with 3 bases spanning the gap. The CDR3 length is 11 residues. This material consisted of peripheral blood, taken from a patient treated with radiotherapy plus ipilimumab. The rearrangement links TRBV25-1 to TRBJ2-3; D ambiguous. This receptor was obtained from a human donor with non-small cell lung cancer who had stable disease on radiotherapy plus ipilimumab. The CDR3 protein is CASSVADTQYF. CDR3 nucleotides: TGTGCCAGCAGTGTGGCAGATACGCAGTATTTT.